This TCR beta chain comes out of a study of blood T cells in healthy people across ages. For the second PCR, which ran for about 7 to 11 cycles, a sample-barcoded 5' primer and a J-beta primer mix were used. TCRdb analysed the 5' RACE reads with MiXCR anew, one entry per CDR3 protein. The table shows about 1.8 million distinct CDR3 sequences, with around 48% occurring only once. The CDR3 consists of 12 residues. Germline V gene data show CDR1 as MNHNY and CDR2 as SVGAGI (reference sequence). V was cut by 0 bases and J by 7 bases, with 6 bases left in between. The sequenced sample consisted of blood. The rearrangement links TRBV6-6 to TRBJ1-1; D call uncertain. This TCR came from a woman in her thirties or forties in good health. CDR3 coding DNA: TGTGCCAGCAGTTACTCGACCCTTGAAGCTTTCTTT. As protein: CASSYSTLEAFF.